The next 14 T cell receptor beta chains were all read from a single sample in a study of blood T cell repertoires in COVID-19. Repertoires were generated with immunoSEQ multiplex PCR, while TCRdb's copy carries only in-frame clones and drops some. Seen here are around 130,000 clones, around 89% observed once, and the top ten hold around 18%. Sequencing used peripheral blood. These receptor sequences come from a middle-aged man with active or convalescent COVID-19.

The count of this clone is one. Here the CDR3 DNA reads TGTGCCTTAAAGCGGGAGTTCACAGATACGCAGTATTTT. Residues: CALKREFTDTQYF. The V and J genes are TRBV30 and TRBJ2-3, with 8 bases identical to TRBD2. This CDR3 has 13 residues. Per the germline V gene, CDR1 is GTSNPN and CDR2 is SVGIG (reference sequence). J was trimmed by 2 bases and V by 7 bases; bases with no gene match: 5.

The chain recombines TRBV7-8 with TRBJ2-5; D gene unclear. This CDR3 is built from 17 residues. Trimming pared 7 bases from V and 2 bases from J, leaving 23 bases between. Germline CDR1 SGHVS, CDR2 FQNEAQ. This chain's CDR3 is CASIGERFGTVQETQYF. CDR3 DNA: TGTGCCAGCATTGGTGAGAGATTCGGCACAGTGCAAGAGACCCAGTACTTC.

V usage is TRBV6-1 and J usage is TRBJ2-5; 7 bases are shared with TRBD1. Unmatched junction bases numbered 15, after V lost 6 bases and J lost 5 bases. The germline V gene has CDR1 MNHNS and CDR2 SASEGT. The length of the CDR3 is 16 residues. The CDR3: CASSERRQGRGETQYF. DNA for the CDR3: TGTGCCAGCAGCGAACGGAGACAGGGCAGGGGGGAGACCCAGTACTTC.

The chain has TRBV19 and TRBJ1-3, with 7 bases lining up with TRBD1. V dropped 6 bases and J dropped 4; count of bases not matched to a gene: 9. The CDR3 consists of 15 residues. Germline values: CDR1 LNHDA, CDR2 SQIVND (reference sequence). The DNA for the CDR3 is TGTGCCAGTAGGAGAGACAGGGCAGTCGGAAACACCATATATTTT. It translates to CASRRDRAVGNTIYF. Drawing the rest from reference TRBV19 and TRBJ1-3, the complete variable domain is DGGITQSPKYLFRKEGQNVTLSCEQNLNHDAMYWYRQDPGQGLRLIYYSQIVNDFQKGDIAEGYSVSREKKESFPLTVTSAQKNPTAFYLCASRRDRAVGNTIYFGEGSWLTVV.

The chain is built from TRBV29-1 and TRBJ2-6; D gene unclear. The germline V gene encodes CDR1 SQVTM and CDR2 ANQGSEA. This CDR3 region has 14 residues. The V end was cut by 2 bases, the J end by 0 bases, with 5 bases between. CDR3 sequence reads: CSVERVSGANVLTF. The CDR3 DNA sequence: TGCAGCGTTGAACGGGTCTCTGGGGCCAACGTCCTGACTTTC.

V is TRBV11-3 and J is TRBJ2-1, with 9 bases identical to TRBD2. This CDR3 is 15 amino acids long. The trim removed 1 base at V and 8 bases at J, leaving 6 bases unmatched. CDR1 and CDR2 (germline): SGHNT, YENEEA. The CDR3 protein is CASSLGGGGAYEQFF. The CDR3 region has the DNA TGTGCCAGCAGCTTAGGTGGCGGGGGGGCCTATGAGCAGTTCTTC.

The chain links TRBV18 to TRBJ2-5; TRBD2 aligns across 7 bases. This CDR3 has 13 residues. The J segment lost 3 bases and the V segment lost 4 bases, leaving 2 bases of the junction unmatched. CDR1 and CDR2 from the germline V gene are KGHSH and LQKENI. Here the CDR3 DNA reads TGTGCCAGCTCACGTGCGGGAGAAGAGACCCAGTACTTC. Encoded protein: CASSRAGEETQYF.

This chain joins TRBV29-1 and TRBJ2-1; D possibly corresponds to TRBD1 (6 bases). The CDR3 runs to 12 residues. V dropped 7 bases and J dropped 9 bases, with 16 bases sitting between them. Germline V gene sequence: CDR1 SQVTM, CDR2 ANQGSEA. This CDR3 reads CSARQGHSEQFF. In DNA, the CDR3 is TGCAGCGCACGCCAGGGACACAGTGAGCAGTTCTTC.

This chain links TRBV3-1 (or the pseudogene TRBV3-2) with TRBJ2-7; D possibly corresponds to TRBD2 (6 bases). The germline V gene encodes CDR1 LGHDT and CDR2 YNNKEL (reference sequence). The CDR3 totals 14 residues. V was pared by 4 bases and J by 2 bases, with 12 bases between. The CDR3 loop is CASSLGTQAYEQYF. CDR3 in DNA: TGTGCCAGCAGCCTCGGGACTCAGGCCTACGAGCAGTACTTC.

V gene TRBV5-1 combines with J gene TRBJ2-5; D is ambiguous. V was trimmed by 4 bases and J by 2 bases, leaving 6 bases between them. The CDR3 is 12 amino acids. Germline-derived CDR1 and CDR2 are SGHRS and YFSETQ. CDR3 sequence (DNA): TGCGCCAGCAGCCAGGTTCAAGAGACCCAGTACTTC. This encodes CASSQVQETQYF.

The CDR3 DNA reads as TGTGCCTCGGGACAATTCGACACTGAAGCTTTCTTT. Translation: CASGQFDTEAFF. The rearrangement uses TRBV10-3 and TRBJ1-1; D perhaps matches TRBD1 (6 bases). Trimming removed 11 bases at V and 3 bases at J, with 13 bases between. The CDR3 extends over 12 amino acids. Germline V CDR1 and CDR2: ENHRY, SYGVKD.

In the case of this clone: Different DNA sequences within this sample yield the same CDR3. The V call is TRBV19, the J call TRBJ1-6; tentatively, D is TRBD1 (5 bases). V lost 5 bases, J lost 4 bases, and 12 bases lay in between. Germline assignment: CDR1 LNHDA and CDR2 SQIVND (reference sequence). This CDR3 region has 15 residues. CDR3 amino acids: CASSGQGSYNSPLHF. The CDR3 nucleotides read TGTGCCAGTAGTGGGCAGGGTTCTTATAATTCACCCCTCCACTTT.

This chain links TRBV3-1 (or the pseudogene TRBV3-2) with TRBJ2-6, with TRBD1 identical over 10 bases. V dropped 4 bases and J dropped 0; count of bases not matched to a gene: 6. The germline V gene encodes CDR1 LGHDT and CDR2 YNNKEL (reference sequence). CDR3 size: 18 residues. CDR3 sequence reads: CASSLRDRGGSGANVLTF. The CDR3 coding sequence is TGTGCCAGCAGCCTTCGGGACAGGGGTGGCTCTGGGGCCAACGTCCTGACTTTC.

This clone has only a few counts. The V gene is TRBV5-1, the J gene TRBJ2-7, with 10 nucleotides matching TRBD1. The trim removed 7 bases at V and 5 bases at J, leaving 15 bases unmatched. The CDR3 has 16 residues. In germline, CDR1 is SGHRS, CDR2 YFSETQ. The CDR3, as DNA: TGCGCCAGCCAAAACCTAAGACAGGGGGCGCTGGACGAGCAGTACTTC. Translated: CASQNLRQGALDEQYF. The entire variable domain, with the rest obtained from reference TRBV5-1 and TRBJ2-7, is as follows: KAGVTQTPRYLIKTRGQQVTLSCSPISGHRSVSWYQQTPGQGLQFLFEYFSETQRNKGNFPGRFSGRQFSNSRSEMNVSTLELGDSALYLCASQNLRQGALDEQYFGPGTRLTVT.